This T cell receptor beta chain is from a study of Tregs in tolerant kidney transplant recipients (dated by TCRdb to the late 2010s). About the full investigation: Before combined kidney and bone marrow transplantation, this study identified donor-specific regulatory T cells using TCRbeta sequencing and then followed those same cells after transplant. Several methods of expanding Tregs specific for an allogeneic donor were compared by TCRbeta repertoire sequencing in a few healthy controls.

The germline V end is reduced by 5 bases and the J end by 4 bases; junction bases left unmatched: 7. From its cysteine to its phenylalanine, the CDR3 spans 14 amino acids. Of the read, only the CDR3 DNA is kept; its 42 bases are in frame from base 1. The germline V gene supplies CDR1 SGHAT and CDR2 FQNNGV. For TCRbeta CDR3 sequencing, genomic DNA was extracted from sorted cells using the QIAGEN DNeasy Blood and Tissue Kit. Through immunoSEQ, high-throughput TCRbeta CDR3 sequencing was done commercially, including PCR amplification with internal controls and bias correction. Under the source paper's analysis protocol: Unique productive TCRbeta sequences were defined by CDR3 nucleotide sequence when primers matched and otherwise by CDR3 amino acid sequence together with Vbeta and Jbeta genes. To correct for sorting error, sequences found in more than one sorted population at a frequency ratio of 2:1 or less were discarded, and the remaining shared sequences were assigned to the population with the higher frequency. Sequences were defined as donor-reactive when expanded at least 5-fold in CFSE-low cells versus unstimulated cells and present at a frequency of at least 0.01% in CFSE-low cells. Jensen-Shannon divergence calculated on the top 100 TCRbeta sequences ranked by frequency was used to measure repertoire divergence. For samples with multiple sequencing runs, sorting error was corrected separately for each run before the runs were pooled. Here the immuneACCESS table is served through TCRdb, limited to in-frame sequences with V and J called. Missing clones are a known gap in these copies; in checked studies unresolved V genes cover under half, and the rest lacks a known reason. The D gene and trimming were derived from the DNA, and the V and J assignments and clone size from that table. For this sample there are about 240,000 clones; around 81% appear just once. Less than 0.75% of the sample comes from the top ten.

Unstimulated Tregs (CD4+CD25+CD127-), CD4+ non-Tregs (CD4+CD25-), CD4 and CD8 cells were FACS-sorted from thawed PBMCs. Blood from healthy controls was obtained either from healthy volunteers or as purchased buffy coats. Healthy control blood was processed to PBMCs with a Ficoll density gradient and then cryopreserved, whereas patient PBMCs were collected both before and after transplant. A word on this clone: Its antigen is still unknown. Base-call qualities are not available, and no considerably larger clone is one nucleotide away.

Paper-wide results and their limitations: The most biologically relevant and donor-specific TCRbeta repertoire appeared to be identified by expanding Tregs with activated donor B cells. Biological reproducibility was not directly addressed, though technical replication error appeared minimal. The study was constrained by small patient numbers, and validation of the findings is required in larger populations and under other immunosuppression protocols.

The sequenced sample consisted of CD4+ T cells from blood. The chain joins TRBV11-2 to TRBJ1-2; TRBD1 lines up with 7 middle nucleotides. The TCR originated in a human donor in good health. Read as DNA, the sequence is TGTGCCAGCAGCCGTGACAGGGCCACCTATGGCTACACCTTC. Its product reads: CASSRDRATYGYTF. With the rest looked up from the reference TRBV11-2 and TRBJ1-2 genes rather than sequenced, the full variable domain is EAGVAQSPRYKIIEKRQSVAFWCNPISGHATLYWYQQILGQGPKLLIQFQNNGVVDDSQLPKDRFSAERLKGVDSTLKIQPAKLEDSAVYLCASSRDRATYGYTFGSGTRLTVV.